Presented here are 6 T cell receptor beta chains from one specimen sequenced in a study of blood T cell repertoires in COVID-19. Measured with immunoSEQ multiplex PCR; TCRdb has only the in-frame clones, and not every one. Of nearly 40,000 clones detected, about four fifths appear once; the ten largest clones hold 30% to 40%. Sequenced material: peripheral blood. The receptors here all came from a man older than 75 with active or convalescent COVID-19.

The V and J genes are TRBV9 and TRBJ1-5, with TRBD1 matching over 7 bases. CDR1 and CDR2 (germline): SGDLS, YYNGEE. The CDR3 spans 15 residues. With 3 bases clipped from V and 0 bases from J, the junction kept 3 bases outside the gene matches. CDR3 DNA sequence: TGTGCCAGCAGCGCGACAGGGTATAGCAATCAGCCCCAGCATTTT. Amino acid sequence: CASSATGYSNQPQHF.

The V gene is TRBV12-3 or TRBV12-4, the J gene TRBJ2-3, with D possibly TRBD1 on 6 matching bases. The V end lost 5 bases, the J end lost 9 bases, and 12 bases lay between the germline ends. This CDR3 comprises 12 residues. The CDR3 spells CASSRTVDTQYF. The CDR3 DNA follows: TGTGCCAGCAGTCGGACAGTTGACACGCAGTATTTT.

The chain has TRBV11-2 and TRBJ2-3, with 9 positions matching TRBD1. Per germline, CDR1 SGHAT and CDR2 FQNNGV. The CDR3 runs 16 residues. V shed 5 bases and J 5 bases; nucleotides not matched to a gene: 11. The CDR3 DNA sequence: TGTGCCAGCAGCCCGCCCGGACAGGGGAGGGGAGATACGCAGTATTTT. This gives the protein CASSPPGQGRGDTQYF.

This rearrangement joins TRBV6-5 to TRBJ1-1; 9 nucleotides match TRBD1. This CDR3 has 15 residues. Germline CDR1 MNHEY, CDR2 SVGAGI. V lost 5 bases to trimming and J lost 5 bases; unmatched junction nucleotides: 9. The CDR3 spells CASSITGGSGTEAFF. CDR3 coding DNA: TGTGCCAGCAGTATAACAGGGGGCTCGGGGACTGAAGCTTTCTTT.

CDR3 amino acids: CAISGGTGEADTQYF. In DNA form, the CDR3 reads TGTGCCATCAGTGGGGGGACAGGGGAGGCAGATACGCAGTATTTT. The chain carries TRBV10-3 and TRBJ2-3, with 10 bases matching TRBD1. The CDR3 has 15 amino acids. Germline trimming cut 4 bases from V and 4 bases from J; bases unmatched to any gene: 5. Germline CDR1 ENHRY, CDR2 SYGVKD.

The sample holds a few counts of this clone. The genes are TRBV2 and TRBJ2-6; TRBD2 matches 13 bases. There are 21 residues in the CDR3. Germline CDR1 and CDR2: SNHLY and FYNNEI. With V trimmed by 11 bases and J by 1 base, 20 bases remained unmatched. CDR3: CALQGTSGAHDKVSGANVLTF. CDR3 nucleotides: TGTGCCCTACAGGGGACTAGCGGGGCCCACGATAAAGTTTCTGGGGCCAACGTCCTGACTTTC.